This TCR beta chain was captured in a study of T cells after yellow fever vaccination. Study in general: SMART-Seq v4 Ultra Low Input prepared the low-cell-number fractions. Broader study findings: A minor fraction of clonotypes spanned both CD4 and CD8 compartments. Peaking faster, on day 5 versus 15, the secondary response was nonetheless weaker.

This clonotype showed up many times. The antigen remains unidentified. The germline V gene encodes CDR1 SGHRS and CDR2 YFSETQ. The CDR3 runs to 17 residues. V trimming: 4 bases; J trimming: 4 bases; junction bases outside the gene matches: 7. From the 5' RACE reads, TCRdb called clonotypes with MiXCR, one entry per CDR3 protein. This table has some 250,000 distinct CDR3 sequences, more than 3.5% appearing once. The source of this sequence is a man aged 18 to 35 who received the YFV17D yellow fever vaccine. The input for sequencing was PBMCs, taken 15 days after the yellow fever booster vaccination. The chain recombines TRBV5-1 with TRBJ2-3, with 15 bases matching TRBD2. CDR3 in amino acids: CASSGGLAGGQADTQYF. The CDR3 coding sequence is TGCGCCAGCAGCGGTGGACTAGCGGGGGGGCAAGCAGATACGCAGTATTTT.